This T cell receptor (beta chain) is drawn from a study of lymphopenia after photon versus proton radiotherapy. Sequenced by immunoSEQ multiplex PCR; TCRdb stores in-frame clones only, minus some. The table records tens of thousands of clones, approximately 92% of them present only once. The CDR3 runs 15 residues. Germline V CDR1 and CDR2: SGHKS, YYEKEE (reference sequence). After removal of 3 bases from V and 0 bases from J, the junction contained 5 bases not matched to a gene. This chain uses TRBV5-5 with TRBJ1-2; 7 positions agree with TRBD1. Sequences were derived from peripheral blood, sampled from a patient treated with photon-based radiotherapy. This sequence was found in a woman in her thirties or forties with cholangiocarcinoma. CDR3 DNA sequence: TGTGCCAGCAGCTCTACCGGGACAGCTAACTATGGCTACACCTTC. Residues: CASSSTGTANYGYTF. Full variable domain (missing parts from reference TRBV5-5 and TRBJ1-2): DAGVTQSPTHLIKTRGQQVTLRCSPISGHKSVSWYQQVLGQGPQFIFQYYEKEERGRGNFPDRFSARQFPNYSSELNVNALLLGDSALYLCASSSTGTANYGYTFGSGTRLTVV.